This is a list of T cell receptor beta chains from one sample in a study of shared clonotypes between healthy human individuals. The table came from immunoSEQ multiplex PCR; TCRdb's copy has only in-frame clones and leaves some out. The data show millions of clones, 85% to 95% seen once. Material for sequencing was naive CD4+ T cells sorted from blood. Source of these receptors: a man between 18 and 35 years old in good health. Each CDR3 is given without its conserved first and last residue. D genes are given only for firm matches.

CDR3aa | v_gene | d_gene | j_gene
ASSPALGTTNEKLF | TRBV18 | - | TRBJ1-4
ASSLRQGAFNTEAF | TRBV28 | TRBD1 | TRBJ1-1
ASSPGGSSYNEQF | TRBV5-4 | - | TRBJ2-1
ASSLGTDLYGYT | TRBV5-4 | - | TRBJ1-2
ASSLARVWGSYEQY | TRBV7-2 | - | TRBJ2-7
ASSDRFFRVNEQF | TRBV25-1 | - | TRBJ2-1
ASSLEGTGVYEQY | TRBV5-6 | TRBD1 | TRBJ2-7
ASSLEGLAYNEQF | TRBV5-4 | TRBD2 | TRBJ2-1
ASSGRGETQY | TRBV10-2 | - | TRBJ2-5
ASSPWVGSGNTIY | TRBV18 | - | TRBJ1-3
ASSYPGLTYEQY | TRBV6-5 | - | TRBJ2-7
AIRAGTGPARLY | TRBV10-3 | TRBD1 | TRBJ2-7
AWSNPQGASGNTIY | TRBV30 | TRBD1 | TRBJ1-3
ASTPRGQFYGYT | TRBV19 | TRBD1 | TRBJ1-2
ASSPRGVPYEQY | TRBV18 | - | TRBJ2-7
ASGQGTAVRGYT | TRBV28 | - | TRBJ1-2
ASSFERGLNYGYT | TRBV27 | - | TRBJ1-2
ARGQGWGNTIY | TRBV28 | TRBD1 | TRBJ1-3
ASSGGGFYEQY | TRBV2 | TRBD2 | TRBJ2-7
ASSVGRSYGYT | TRBV10-1 | - | TRBJ1-2
ATSRPDGNYGYT | TRBV15 | - | TRBJ1-2
ASSVEDSWGLT | TRBV9 | - | TRBJ2-6
ASSLAGTSYTDTQY | TRBV11-2 | TRBD2 | TRBJ2-3
ASSSTMGPNQPQH | TRBV27 | - | TRBJ1-5
ASSPPLLGGETQY | TRBV18 | - | TRBJ2-5
AISGGGQGYEQY | TRBV10-3 | TRBD1 | TRBJ2-7
ASSLARTEAF | TRBV28 | - | TRBJ1-1
SVHGGEETQY | TRBV29-1 | - | TRBJ2-5
SVGVYIGSLGTDTQY | TRBV29-1 | - | TRBJ2-3
ASSLPSTDTQY | TRBV11-2 | - | TRBJ2-3
ASSLAGNGGNQPQH | TRBV11-3 | - | TRBJ1-5
ASSKRTASTDTQY | TRBV28 | - | TRBJ2-3
ASSLLAGTFTDTQY | TRBV18 | TRBD2 | TRBJ2-3
ASFKDTWGSPLH | TRBV18 | - | TRBJ1-6
AWARSTGVGYEQY | TRBV30 | TRBD1 | TRBJ2-7
ASNHETDYYGYT | TRBV6-1 | - | TRBJ1-2
ASTQDRVETQY | TRBV5-4 | TRBD1 | TRBJ2-5
ASSLVVVQETQY | TRBV7-9 | - | TRBJ2-5
ASRILTSGVYEQY | TRBV2 | TRBD2 | TRBJ2-7
ASSAQGLVEAF | TRBV6-1 | - | TRBJ1-1
ASSLVFQGSYEQY | TRBV7-9 | - | TRBJ2-7
ASSTEGGTQY | TRBV5-1 | - | TRBJ2-3
ASSFLLAGVTGANVLT | TRBV7-2 | TRBD2 | TRBJ2-6
AINTGGRNTGELF | TRBV10-3 | TRBD1 | TRBJ2-2
ASSPRPSYEQY | TRBV7-7 | - | TRBJ2-7
ASSTPKNEQY | TRBV28 | - | TRBJ2-7
ASSLAGKAYEQY | TRBV7-8 | - | TRBJ2-7
ASSPETGVNSPLH | TRBV7-2 | TRBD1 | TRBJ1-6
ASSLAQKGKNEQF | TRBV5-1 | - | TRBJ2-1
ASSSTGGGYEQY | TRBV7-9 | TRBD1 | TRBJ2-7
ASSQVAGEGNTEAF | TRBV4-1 | - | TRBJ1-1
AIRWTPQTGELF | TRBV10-3 | - | TRBJ2-2
ASSPPQGLSYGYT | TRBV7-2 | - | TRBJ1-2
ASSYKGLVNYGYT | TRBV6-5 | - | TRBJ1-2